This is a list of T cell receptor beta chains from one sample in a study of beta chain features in type 1 diabetes. Data came from immunoSEQ multiplex PCR; TCRdb stores just in-frame clones and leaves some out. Among 250,000 to 400,000 clones listed, 14% were seen once. Sequencing was performed on central memory CD4+ T cells from blood. All receptors come from a man aged 25-45 years in good health. The conserved cysteine and the conserved F or W are not part of the CDR3 here.

TRBJ2-5	TRBV2	13	ASSARQTPGETQY
TRBJ1-6	TRBV10-3	14	AISKGQGIGNSPLH
TRBJ2-3	TRBV18	12	ASSLTGGTDTQY
TRBJ2-3	TRBV18	13	ASSQSGQATDTQY
TRBJ1-5	TRBV6-4	16	ASRHPGLRNNSNQPQH
TRBJ2-3	TRBV7-9	13	ASSYGGVGQDTQY
TRBJ1-5	TRBV7-6	11	ASSPSEGQPQH
TRBJ1-6	TRBV9	12	ASSVSGFGSPLH
TRBJ2-2	TRBV19	12	ASTLTRGPGELF
TRBJ2-5	TRBV30	11	AWSRRSRETQY
TRBJ1-5	TRBV9	13	ASSEGHLSNQPQH
TRBJ1-5	TRBV19	10	ASPPGNQPQH
TRBJ2-2	TRBV2	14	ASKRGGLTNTGELF
TRBJ2-1	TRBV4-3	14	ASSPGEEELGDEQF
TRBJ2-5	TRBV7-9	13	ASSLSSTKGETQY
TRBJ1-1	TRBV5-1	14	ASSLETGVMGTEAF
TRBJ2-3	TRBV7-7	18	ASSLGGDRGRTKSTDTQY
TRBJ2-5	TRBV6-1	11	ASATSEVETQY
TRBJ2-1	TRBV5-4	11	ASSFENYNEQF
TRBJ1-2	TRBV6-1	11	ASIRDRGHGYT
TRBJ2-5	TRBV10-3	10	AISRQEETQY
TRBJ1-5	TRBV6-5	13	ASRPPRHGNQPQH
TRBJ1-2	TRBV5-6	10	ASSMTELGYT
TRBJ1-5	TRBV19	12	ASSPQGGNQPQH
TRBJ2-2	TRBV2	13	ASSETSPYTGELF
TRBJ1-2	TRBV28	11	ASSWGQRYGYT
TRBJ1-3	TRBV6-8	13	ASSYWMESGNTIY
TRBJ1-2	TRBV10-1	11	ASSESAVRGYT
TRBJ1-1	TRBV19	13	ASSIVAGKATEAF
TRBJ2-5	TRBV5-1	14	ASSLAPSGAGETQY
TRBJ1-2	TRBV4-1	13	ASSQEGGQPYGYT
TRBJ2-3	TRBV6-5	11	ASSYPGTDTQY
TRBJ2-7	TRBV19	12	ASSIQRGPYEQY
TRBJ2-1	TRBV7-2	13	ASSPRTGVGNEQF
TRBJ2-1	TRBV5-6	13	ASSGEGVTGNEQF
TRBJ2-2	TRBV7-2	11	ASSPPGGGELF
TRBJ2-5	TRBV5-1	11	ASSGLGEETQY
TRBJ1-2	TRBV10-3	10	ATHGATYGYT
TRBJ1-2	TRBV30	14	AWTPSRWGSFDGYT
TRBJ2-7	TRBV2	13	ATELDSGSSYEQY
TRBJ2-1	TRBV7-2	14	ASSFSRSSSYNEQF
NA	TRBV5-6	10	ASSSSSYEQY
TRBJ1-1	TRBV5-1	13	ASSSNPGANTEAF
TRBJ1-1	TRBV19	12	ASSPQGGGTEAF
TRBJ2-2	TRBV7-6	14	ASSAWTSGRTGELF
TRBJ2-3	TRBV7-8	15	ASSLAFRSGRTDTQY
TRBJ1-4	TRBV23-1	13	ASSQSGQGYEKLF
TRBJ1-1	TRBV6-5	12	ASSYLGGPTEAF
TRBJ1-6	TRBV5-6	11	ASSSGSMAPLH
TRBJ1-1	TRBV5-4	12	ASSLTGGNTEAF
TRBJ1-2	TRBV27	11	ASMGGSNYGYT
TRBJ2-7	TRBV2	11	ASSERLVYEQY
TRBJ2-5	TRBV28	11	ASSSPNQETQY
TRBJ2-5	TRBV9	14	ASSVGGRTYQETQY
TRBJ2-1	TRBV14	15	ASSQDLAGGPRNEQF
TRBJ2-1	TRBV5-6	11	ASSLRLYNEQF
TRBJ1-5	TRBV6-1	10	ASRGSSLPQH